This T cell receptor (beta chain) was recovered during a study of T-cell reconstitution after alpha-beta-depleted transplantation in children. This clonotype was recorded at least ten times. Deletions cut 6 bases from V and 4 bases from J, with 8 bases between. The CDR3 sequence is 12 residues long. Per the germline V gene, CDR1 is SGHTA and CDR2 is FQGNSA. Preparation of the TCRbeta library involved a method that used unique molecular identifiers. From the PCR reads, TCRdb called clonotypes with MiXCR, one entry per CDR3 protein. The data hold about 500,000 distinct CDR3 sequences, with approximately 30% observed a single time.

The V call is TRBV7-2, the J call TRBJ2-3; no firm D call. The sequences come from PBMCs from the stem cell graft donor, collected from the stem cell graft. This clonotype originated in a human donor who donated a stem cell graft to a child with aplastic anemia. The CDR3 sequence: CASSPSPDTQYF. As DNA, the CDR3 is TGTGCCAGCAGTCCCTCCCCAGATACGCAGTATTTT.